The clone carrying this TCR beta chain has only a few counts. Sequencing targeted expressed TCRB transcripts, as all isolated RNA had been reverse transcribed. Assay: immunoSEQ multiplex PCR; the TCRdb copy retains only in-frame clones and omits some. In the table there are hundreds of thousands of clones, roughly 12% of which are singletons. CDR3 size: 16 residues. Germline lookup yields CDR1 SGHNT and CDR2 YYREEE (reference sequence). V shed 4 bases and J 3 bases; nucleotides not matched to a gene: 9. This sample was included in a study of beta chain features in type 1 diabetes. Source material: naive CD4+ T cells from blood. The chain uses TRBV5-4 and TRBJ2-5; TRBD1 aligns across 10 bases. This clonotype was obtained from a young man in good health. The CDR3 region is CASSRPGQGWEETQYF. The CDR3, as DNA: TGTGCCAGCAGCCGGCCGGGACAGGGGTGGGAAGAGACCCAGTACTTC.